One T cell receptor beta chain is described in this entry. The antigen remains undetermined. Clones were sequenced by immunoSEQ multiplex PCR, and TCRdb holds only the in-frame ones, with some missing. The sample shows over 4,500 clones, more than 60% of them seen only once. The data belong to a study of immune cell composition in non-small cell lung cancer. About the research overall: Tumours were mainly lung adenocarcinoma or squamous cell carcinoma.

V was clipped by 3 bases and J by 7 bases; unmatched bases: 5. Per germline, CDR1 ENHRY and CDR2 SYGVKD. CDR3 size: 15 residues. Overall study findings and caveats: Approximately 73% of squamous and around 34% of adenocarcinoma cases had tumour-associated clones >0.5%. Smoking pack-years did not significantly correlate with tumour TCR-beta clonality. Dominant in vivo tumour-associated clones were not shown to share tumour-reactive sequences.

The TCR sequence derives from a human donor with non-small cell lung cancer. Source material: lung tumor tissue. V usage is TRBV10-3 and J usage is TRBJ1-4, with 10 bases lining up with TRBD1. The chain's CDR3 is CAISESTGGGEKLFF. CDR3 in DNA: TGTGCCATCAGTGAATCGACAGGGGGCGGTGAAAAACTGTTTTTT.